This T cell receptor beta chain was captured in a study of human T cells and chemical hapten exposure. Time point meaning: pre-sensitization, week 0. Treatment given: therapeutic diphenylcyclopropenone sensitization with weekly scalp DPC. Extraction of total RNA was performed on unfractionated whole blood. Library construction involved attaching unique molecular identifiers to individual cDNA molecules, which allowed quantitative, reproducible TCR counting. TCRdb used MiXCR to reprocess the RACE reads, holding one entry per CDR3 protein. The sample yields about 120,000 distinct CDR3 sequences, roughly 13% seen once. Germline CDR1 is MDHEN and CDR2 is SYDVKM. V lost 3 bases and J 4 bases, leaving 10 bases between the germline ends. There are 13 residues in the CDR3.

The sequence derives from a woman under 30 with alopecia areata. Some clones in this sample may be carry-over from other donors' samples. Sequenced here: whole blood, sampled in connection with sensitization to the hapten diphenylcyclopropenone (DPC). V is TRBV28 and J is TRBJ2-7; D is unclear. CDR3 residues: CASSFHGRYEQYF. The CDR3 DNA follows: TGTGCCAGCAGTTTCCACGGACGGTACGAGCAGTACTTC. The whole variable domain, remainder taken from reference TRBV28 and TRBJ2-7, is DVKVTQSSRYLVKRTGEKVFLECVQDMDHENMFWYRQDPGLGLRLIYFSYDVKMKEKGDIPEGYSVSREKKERFSLILESASTNQTSMYLCASSFHGRYEQYFGPGTRLTVT.